The subject of this entry is one T cell receptor (beta chain). Donors of Cohort 3 who recovered were those that had two negative PCRs, clearance, or symptom resolution. This specimen belongs to a study of blood T cell repertoires in COVID-19. Turning to the study itself: T cells, B-cell-depleted T cells, or PBMCs provided the cDNA or gDNA that served as material.

Original processing methods: The assay estimated nucleated cells by amplifying reference gene primers. The assay was immunoSEQ multiplex PCR, and TCRdb's table has in-frame clones only and misses some. V and J calls and clone size come straight from that table; D and trimming were deduced from the DNA. The table includes more than 300,000 clones, more than 70% detected once. This CDR3 spans 16 amino acids. Germline CDR1 reads SGHVS; CDR2 reads FQNEAQ. Trimming removed 5 bases from V and 6 bases from J; junction bases left unmatched: 13. Material for sequencing was PBMCs or T cells enriched from blood (not recorded which). The origin of this receptor is a woman under 30 who had recovered from COVID-19. V and J are TRBV7-8 and TRBJ2-7; TRBD1 matches 10 bases. CDR3 nucleotide sequence: TGTGCCAGCAGCGCTACGGGACAGGGGTTTTCTCTCGAGCAGTACTTC. Protein: CASSATGQGFSLEQYF.